A single sample is the source of the 26 T cell receptor beta chains below, sequenced in a study of shared clonotypes between healthy human individuals. Sequenced by immunoSEQ multiplex PCR; TCRdb stores in-frame clones only, minus some. The table includes 2.3 million or so clones, 80% to 95% detected once. The sequencing sample was made of naive CD4+ T cells from PBMCs. Subset reported: CD45RA+ positively selected. The receptors stem from a man aged 18-30 years in good health. Some clones in this sample may be carry-over from other donors' samples.

V and J are TRBV11-2 and TRBJ2-2, with D perhaps TRBD1 (5 bases). The CDR3 extends over 14 amino acids. Trimming left V 2 bases short and J 6 bases short, with 10 bases between. Germline CDR1 reads SGHAT; CDR2 reads FQNNGV. The CDR3 DNA follows: TGTGCCAGCAGCTTAAGACTGGGGCCCGGGGAGCTGTTTTTT. Translating it yields CASSLRLGPGELFF.

The chain carries TRBV5-4 and TRBJ2-7, with 8 bases matching TRBD1. This CDR3 comprises 12 residues. Germline-derived CDR1 and CDR2 are SGHNT and YYREEE (reference sequence). V was clipped by 7 bases and J by 9 bases; unmatched bases: 9. CDR3 sequence: CASGPLQGGQYF. The CDR3 DNA reads as TGTGCCAGCGGCCCCTTACAGGGGGGGCAGTACTTC.

This clone was observed once. The J gene is TRBJ2-3, the V gene TRBV29-1, with 7 bases aligning to TRBD2. V trimming: 6 bases; J trimming: 2 bases; junction bases outside the gene matches: 5. Germline-derived CDR1 and CDR2 are SQVTM and ANQGSEA. This CDR3 is 13 amino acids long. CDR3 DNA: TGCAGCGTCCCAGCGGGACCCACAGATACGCAGTATTTT. Amino acid sequence: CSVPAGPTDTQYF.

This chain connects TRBV5-1 to TRBJ2-7; D uncertain. CDR3 size: 14 residues. CDR1 is SGHRS and CDR2 is YFSETQ in the germline V gene. Trimming stripped 0 bases from V and 2 bases from J, with 9 bases between. DNA for the CDR3: TGCGCCAGCAGCTTGGAAGGGAACACCTACGAGCAGTACTTC. This sequence encodes CASSLEGNTYEQYF.

The chain couples TRBV5-1 to TRBJ2-7, with 8 positions matching TRBD1. This CDR3 spans 16 amino acids. Per the germline V gene, CDR1 is SGHRS and CDR2 is YFSETQ. After removal of 3 bases from V and 2 bases from J, the junction contained 10 bases not matched to a gene. This CDR3 is CASSSSGTGYPYEQYF. The DNA of the CDR3 is TGCGCCAGCAGCTCGTCCGGGACAGGCTATCCCTACGAGCAGTACTTC.

This chain connects TRBV5-6 to TRBJ2-7, with 7 bases that match TRBD1. Germline V gives CDR1 SGHDT, CDR2 YYEEEE. The CDR3 extends over 15 amino acids. V lost 2 bases to trimming and J lost 6 bases; unmatched junction nucleotides: 11. This CDR3 is CASSLLDRTASEQYF. As DNA, the CDR3 is TGTGCCAGCAGCTTATTGGACAGGACGGCCTCCGAGCAGTACTTC.

J is TRBJ2-1 and V is TRBV5-1, with no clear D. Germline-derived CDR1 and CDR2 are SGHRS and YFSETQ. V lost 3 bases and J lost 0, with 13 bases in between. There are 16 residues in the CDR3. The chain's CDR3 is CASSSRGRSSYNEQFF. Here the CDR3 DNA reads TGCGCCAGCAGCTCCAGAGGCAGGAGCTCCTACAATGAGCAGTTCTTC. Combining the CDR3 with reference TRBV5-1 and TRBJ2-1 gives the whole variable domain KAGVTQTPRYLIKTRGQQVTLSCSPISGHRSVSWYQQTPGQGLQFLFEYFSETQRNKGNFPGRFSGRQFSNSRSEMNVSTLELGDSALYLCASSSRGRSSYNEQFFGPGTRLTVL.

The chain has TRBV7-9 and TRBJ2-7; 8 nucleotides align to TRBD2. This CDR3 has 16 residues. In germline, CDR1 is SEHNR, CDR2 FQNEAQ (reference sequence). V dropped 5 bases and J dropped 6; count of bases not matched to a gene: 15. The CDR3 DNA reads TGTGCCAGCAGCCGTAGCGGCGGGGGGCCCGGAGGCGAGCAGTACTTC. This translates into CASSRSGGGPGGEQYF.

The CDR3 sequence is CASSSDRAFATNEKLFF. CDR3 coding DNA: TGTGCCAGCTCCTCGGACAGGGCTTTTGCAACTAATGAAAAACTGTTTTTT. The chain recombines TRBV18 with TRBJ1-4, with 8 bases that match TRBD1. Germline V lookup: CDR1 KGHSH, CDR2 LQKENI. V lost 6 bases to trimming and J lost 0 bases; unmatched junction nucleotides: 9. This CDR3 has 17 residues.

To note about this clone: The identical CDR3 is also encoded by other nucleotide sequences in the sample. The rearrangement links TRBV30 to TRBJ1-3; no clear D. This CDR3 contains 14 residues. Germline CDR1 reads GTSNPN; CDR2 reads SVGIG (reference sequence). Trimming took off 0 bases at V and 0 bases at J, with 6 bases between the two ends. CDR3 in DNA: TGTGCCTGGAGTGTACCAGGCTCTGGAAACACCATATATTTT. It translates to CAWSVPGSGNTIYF.

The rearrangement joins TRBV2 to TRBJ2-7, with D tentatively TRBD1 or TRBD2 (5 bases each). Germline CDR1 reads SNHLY; CDR2 reads FYNNEI. The V gene lost 6 bases and the J gene lost 6 bases, with 24 bases spanning the gap. There are 16 residues in the CDR3. CDR3 sequence reads: CASSSNRDVLGGEQYF. The CDR3 DNA follows: TGTGCCAGCAGCTCAAACCGGGACGTACTTGGAGGCGAGCAGTACTTC.

The V and J genes are TRBV4-1 and TRBJ2-7; TRBD2 is a possible D gene (6 bases). Trimming stripped 4 bases from V and 1 base from J, with 8 bases between. From germline, CDR1 is MGHRA and CDR2 YSYEKL. This CDR3 has 13 amino acids. As DNA, the CDR3 is TGCGCCAGCAGCCTCCGGGAGTCCTACGAGCAGTACTTC. Its protein product is CASSLRESYEQYF.

The genes are TRBV28 and TRBJ2-1; D is possibly TRBD2 (6 bases). This CDR3 is built from 14 residues. Germline values: CDR1 MDHEN, CDR2 SYDVKM. V gave up 6 bases and J gave up 3 bases, with 12 bases separating them. CDR3 protein: CASRLANDYNEQFF. CDR3 DNA: TGTGCCAGCAGGCTAGCGAACGACTACAATGAGCAGTTCTTC.

V and J are TRBV15 and TRBJ1-5, with D hard to call. This CDR3 comprises 15 residues. Germline lookup yields CDR1 LNHNV and CDR2 YYDKDF (reference sequence). The V and J ends lost 1 base and 6 bases respectively, with 13 bases between them. The CDR3 nucleotides are TGTGCCACCAGCAGAGGGTCTACGTCGCTTCAGCCCCAGCATTTT. Translated, it gives CATSRGSTSLQPQHF.

This sequence joins TRBV9 and TRBJ2-1, with 11 nucleotides matching TRBD1. Germline-derived CDR1 and CDR2 are SGDLS and YYNGEE. The ends lost 6 bases at V and 0 bases at J; junction bases unmatched: 5. The CDR3 spans 16 residues. CDR3 coding DNA: TGTGCCAGCACCGGGGACAGGGGGAGCTCCTACAATGAGCAGTTCTTC. Its translation: CASTGDRGSSYNEQFF.

In this sample, this clone turned up a few times. The CDR3 here is CASTGQGSSYEQYF. In nucleotides, the CDR3 is TGTGCCAGTACCGGACAGGGGTCATCCTACGAGCAGTACTTC. The chain recombines TRBV19 with TRBJ2-7; TRBD1 matches at 9 bases. Germline V gene data show CDR1 as LNHDA and CDR2 as SQIVND (reference sequence). The CDR3 is 14 amino acids. After removal of 7 bases from V and 1 base from J, the junction contained 5 bases not matched to a gene. Full variable domain (rest looked up from reference TRBV19 and TRBJ2-7): DGGITQSPKYLFRKEGQNVTLSCEQNLNHDAMYWYRQDPGQGLRLIYYSQIVNDFQKGDIAEGYSVSREKKESFPLTVTSAQKNPTAFYLCASTGQGSSYEQYFGPGTRLTVT.

V is TRBV6-5 and J is TRBJ2-7, with D unresolved. CDR1 and CDR2 (germline): MNHEY, SVGAGI. V was trimmed by 4 bases and J by 0 bases, leaving 7 bases between them. The CDR3 extends over 13 amino acids. CDR3 in amino acids: CASSSLSSYEQYF. CDR3 sequence (DNA): TGTGCCAGCAGTTCACTATCCTCCTACGAGCAGTACTTC.

This clone appeared a single time. The chain combines TRBV7-2 with TRBJ2-7; no clear D. V dropped 3 bases and J dropped 1 base, with 10 bases sitting between them. Germline-derived CDR1 and CDR2 are SGHTA and FQGNSA. The length of the CDR3 is 14 residues. The CDR3 DNA follows: TGTGCCAGCAGCTTGGACCGTCAATCCTACGAGCAGTACTTC. As protein: CASSLDRQSYEQYF. Combining the CDR3 with reference TRBV7-2 and TRBJ2-7 gives the whole variable domain GAGVSQSPSNKVTEKGKDVELRCDPISGHTALYWYRQSLGQGLEFLIYFQGNSAPDKSGLPSDRFSAERTGGSVSTLTIQRTQQEDSAVYLCASSLDRQSYEQYFGPGTRLTVT.

The J gene is TRBJ2-7, the V gene TRBV25-1; 7 bases are shared with TRBD1. The trim removed 7 bases at V and 3 bases at J, leaving 6 bases unmatched. Germline V gene lookup returns CDR1 MGHDK and CDR2 SYGVNS. CDR3 length equals 13 residues. The CDR3 here is CASIRAGGYEQYF. The DNA of the CDR3 is TGTGCCAGCATCAGAGCAGGGGGCTACGAGCAGTACTTC.

This chain uses TRBV5-1 with TRBJ2-4; 8 bases agree with TRBD1. The CDR3 length is 15 residues. Germline CDR1 is SGHRS and CDR2 is YFSETQ. The ends lost 4 bases at V and 8 bases at J; junction bases unmatched: 11. CDR3 in DNA: TGCGCCAGCAGCCCCTCCGGGACAGGAGGGGACATTCAGTACTTC. It encodes CASSPSGTGGDIQYF.

The rearrangement joins TRBV2 to TRBJ2-3; 10 bases line up with TRBD1. The trim removed 7 bases at V and 6 bases at J, leaving 7 bases unmatched. This CDR3 is built from 14 residues. CDR1 SNHLY and CDR2 FYNNEI come from the germline V gene. CDR3 loop: CASIPTGGWDTQYF. The CDR3 coding sequence is TGTGCCAGCATTCCGACAGGGGGCTGGGATACGCAGTATTTT.

J is TRBJ2-5 and V is TRBV28; D might be TRBD1 (6 bases). TRBJ2-7 matches the DNA end more closely, so the J call is doubtful. The germline V gene has CDR1 MDHEN and CDR2 SYDVKM. CDR3 length: 13 amino acids. The CDR3 coding sequence is TGTGCCAGCAGTTGGCGACAGGCCTACGAGCAGTACTTC. This gives the protein CASSWRQAYEQYF.

This chain joins TRBV5-1 and TRBJ2-7; D assignment may be TRBD1 or TRBD2 (5 bases each). The CDR3 is made up of 19 amino acids. Germline CDR1 reads SGHRS; CDR2 reads YFSETQ. V lost 4 bases, J lost 2 bases, and 28 bases lay in between. CDR3 residues: CASSPAGISGQGTTYEQYF. For the CDR3, the DNA is TGCGCCAGCAGCCCTGCGGGCATCTCGGGCCAAGGGACGACCTACGAGCAGTACTTC.

The chain has TRBV18 and TRBJ2-7, with a weak D call TRBD2 (6 bases). The CDR3 covers 15 residues. The germline V gene has CDR1 KGHSH and CDR2 LQKENI. Between the trimmed V and J ends, which lost 3 bases and 5 bases, there was a span of 17 bases. The CDR3 nucleotides read TGTGCCAGCTCACCTTTGGCCACCGGGAGAGACGAGCAGTACTTC. This codes for CASSPLATGRDEQYF.

The chain carries TRBV28 and TRBJ2-1; D is perhaps TRBD2 (5 bases). The CDR3 contains 12 residues. Trimming pared 7 bases from V and 10 bases from J, leaving 14 bases between. Per the germline V gene, CDR1 is MDHEN and CDR2 is SYDVKM. CDR3 in amino acids: CASNRDRGEQFF. As DNA, the CDR3 is TGTGCCAGCAATAGAGACCGAGGGGAGCAGTTCTTC.

The chain employs TRBV5-4 and TRBJ1-2, with 7 bases that match TRBD1. Germline CDR1 SGHNT, CDR2 YYREEE (reference sequence). V trimming: 4 bases; J trimming: 2 bases; junction bases outside the gene matches: 5. This CDR3 has 14 residues. CDR3 bases: TGTGCCAGCAGCAGACAGACAGGGAACTATGGCTACACCTTC. Translation gives CASSRQTGNYGYTF.